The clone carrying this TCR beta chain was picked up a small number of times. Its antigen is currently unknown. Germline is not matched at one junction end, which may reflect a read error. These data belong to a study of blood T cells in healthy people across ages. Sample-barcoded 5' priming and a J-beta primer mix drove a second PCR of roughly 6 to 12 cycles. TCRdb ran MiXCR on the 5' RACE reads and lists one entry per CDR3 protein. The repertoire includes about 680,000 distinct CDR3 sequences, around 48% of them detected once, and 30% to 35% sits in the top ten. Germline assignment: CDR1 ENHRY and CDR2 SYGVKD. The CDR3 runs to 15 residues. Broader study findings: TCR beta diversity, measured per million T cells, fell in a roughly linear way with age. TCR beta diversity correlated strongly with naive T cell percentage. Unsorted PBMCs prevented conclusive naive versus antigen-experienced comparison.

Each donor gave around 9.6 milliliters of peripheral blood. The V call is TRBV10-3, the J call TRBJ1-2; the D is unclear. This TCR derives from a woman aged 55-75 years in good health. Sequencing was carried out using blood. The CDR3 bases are TGTGCCATCACTGAGCCAGGTGGTGCTAACTATGGCTACACCTTC. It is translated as CAITEPGGANYGYTF.